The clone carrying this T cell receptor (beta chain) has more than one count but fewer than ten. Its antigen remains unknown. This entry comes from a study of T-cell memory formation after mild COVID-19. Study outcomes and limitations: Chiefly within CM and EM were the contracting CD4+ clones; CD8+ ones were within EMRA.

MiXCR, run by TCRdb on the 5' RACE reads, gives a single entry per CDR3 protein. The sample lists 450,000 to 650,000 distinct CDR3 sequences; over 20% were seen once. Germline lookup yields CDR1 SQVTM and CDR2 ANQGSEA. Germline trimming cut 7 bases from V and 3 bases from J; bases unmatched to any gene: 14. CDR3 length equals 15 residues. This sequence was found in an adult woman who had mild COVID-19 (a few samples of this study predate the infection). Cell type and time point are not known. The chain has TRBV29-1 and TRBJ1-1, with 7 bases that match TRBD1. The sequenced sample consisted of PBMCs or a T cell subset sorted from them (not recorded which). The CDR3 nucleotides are TGCAGCGCATTAGCCGACAGGGTCTTCCACACTGAAGCTTTCTTT. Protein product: CSALADRVFHTEAFF.